The 5 T cell receptor beta chains below were found in one sample sequenced in a study of CD8+CD57+ T cells in acquired aplastic anemia. The use of genomic DNA as template underpinned the TCR beta VDJ and CDR3 profiling. TCRdb reanalysed the reads using MiXCR and keeps one entry per CDR3 protein. The table shows 250,000 to 350,000 distinct CDR3 sequences, with about 56% occurring only once. The sample was sorted CD4+, CD8+, or CD8+CD57+ T cells (not recorded which) from PBMCs. These receptor sequences come from a human donor with severe aplastic anemia or a healthy control (not recorded which).

With regard to this clonotype: The final CDR3 position lacks the conserved phenylalanine or tryptophan, pointing to a likely read error. V usage is TRBV19 and J usage is TRBJ2-3; either TRBD1 or TRBD2 may supply D (5 bases each). V was shortened by 11 bases and J by 1 base, with 19 bases between the two germline ends. The V gene's germline CDR1 is LNHDA and CDR2 SQIVND (reference sequence). CDR3 length equals 15 residues. The CDR3 sequence: CAVRFTGTRTDTQYL. Here the CDR3 DNA reads TGTGCCGTGCGCTTTACGGGGACCCGCACAGATACGCAGTATCTT.

This clonotype has at least ten counts. V is TRBV12-5 and J is TRBJ2-5; 11 nucleotides align to TRBD2. V trimming: 5 bases; J trimming: 0 bases; junction bases outside the gene matches: 14. The CDR3 spans 19 residues. Germline V lookup: CDR1 LGHNT, CDR2 FRNRAP. CDR3 loop: CASGQGGLAGGSYQETQYF. CDR3 bases: TGTGCTAGTGGTCAAGGGGGGCTAGCGGGGGGCTCGTACCAAGAGACCCAGTACTTC.

This clonotype occurred many times. This sequence joins TRBV6-2 or TRBV6-3 and TRBJ2-3; 13 bases are a match to TRBD2. Trimming at V came to 4 bases and at J to 1 base, leaving 5 bases not matched to a gene. The CDR3 loop spans 17 amino acids. From germline, CDR1 is MNHEY and CDR2 SVGEGT. The CDR3: CASSSAGLAGGTDTQYF. Written as DNA, the CDR3 is TGTGCCAGCAGTTCCGCCGGACTAGCGGGAGGCACAGATACGCAGTATTTT.

V usage is TRBV9 and J usage is TRBJ2-7; the D is unclear. Germline V lookup: CDR1 SGDLS, CDR2 YYNGEE. Trimming pared 1 base from V and 3 bases from J, leaving 8 bases between. The CDR3 covers 13 residues. The CDR3, as DNA: TGTGCCAGCAGCGTATCTCCACTCTACGAGCAGTACTTC. Protein: CASSVSPLYEQYF.

The chain has TRBV2 and TRBJ2-7; D is unclear. This CDR3 spans 13 amino acids. The ends were cut back, 4 bases at V and 1 base at J, with 8 bases in the middle. From germline, CDR1 is SNHLY and CDR2 FYNNEI. The CDR3 sequence is CASSGAASYEQYF. The CDR3 DNA follows: TGTGCCAGCAGTGGGGCAGCTTCCTACGAGCAGTACTTC. The whole variable domain, remainder taken from reference TRBV2 and TRBJ2-7, is EPEVTQTPSHQVTQMGQEVILRCVPISNHLYFYWYRQILGQKVEFLVSFYNNEISEKSEIFDDQFSVERPDGSNFTLKIRSTKLEDSAMYFCASSGAASYEQYFGPGTRLTVT.